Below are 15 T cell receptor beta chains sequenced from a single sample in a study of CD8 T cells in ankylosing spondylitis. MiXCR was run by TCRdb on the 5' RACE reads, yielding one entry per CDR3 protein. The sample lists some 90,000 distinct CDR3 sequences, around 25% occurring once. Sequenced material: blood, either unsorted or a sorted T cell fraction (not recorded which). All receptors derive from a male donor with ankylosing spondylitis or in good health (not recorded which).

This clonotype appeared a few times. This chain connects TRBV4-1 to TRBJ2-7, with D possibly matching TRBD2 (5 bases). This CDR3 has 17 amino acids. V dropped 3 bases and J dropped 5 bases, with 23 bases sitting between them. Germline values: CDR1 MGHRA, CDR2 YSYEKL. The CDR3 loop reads CASSQAAQNLAIHEQYF. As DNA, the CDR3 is TGCGCCAGCAGCCAGGCTGCTCAGAACCTAGCAATCCACGAGCAGTACTTC.

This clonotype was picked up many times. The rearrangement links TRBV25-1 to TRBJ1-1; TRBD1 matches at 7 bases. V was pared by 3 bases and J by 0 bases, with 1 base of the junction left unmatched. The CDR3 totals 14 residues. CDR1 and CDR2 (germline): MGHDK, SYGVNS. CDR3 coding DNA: TGTGCCAGCAGTGAGGACAGGTTGAACACTGAAGCTTTCTTT. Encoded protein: CASSEDRLNTEAFF. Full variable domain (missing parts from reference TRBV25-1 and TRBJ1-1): EADIYQTPRYLVIGTGKKITLECSQTMGHDKMYWYQQDPGMELHLIHYSYGVNSTEKGDLSSESTVSRIRTEHFPLTLESARPSHTSQYLCASSEDRLNTEAFFGQGTRLTVV.

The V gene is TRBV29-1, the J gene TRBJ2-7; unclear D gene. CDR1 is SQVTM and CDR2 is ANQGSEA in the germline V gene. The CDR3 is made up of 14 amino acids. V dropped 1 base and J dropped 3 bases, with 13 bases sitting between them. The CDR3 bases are TGCAGCGTTGAAGCTGAACAGAGCCACTACGAGCAGTACTTC. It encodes CSVEAEQSHYEQYF.

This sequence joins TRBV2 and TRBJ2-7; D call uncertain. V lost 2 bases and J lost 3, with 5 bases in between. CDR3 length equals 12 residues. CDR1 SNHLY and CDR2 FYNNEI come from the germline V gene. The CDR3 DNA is TGTGCCAGCAGTGAATACAACTACGAGCAGTACGTC. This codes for CASSEYNYEQYV.

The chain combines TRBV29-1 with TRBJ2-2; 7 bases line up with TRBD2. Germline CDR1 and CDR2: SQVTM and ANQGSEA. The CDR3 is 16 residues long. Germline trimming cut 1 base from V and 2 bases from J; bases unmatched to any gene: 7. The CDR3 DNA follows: TGCAGCGTTGAAGGGCTAGCGGACCTCAACACCGGGGAGCTGTTTTTT. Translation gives CSVEGLADLNTGELFF.

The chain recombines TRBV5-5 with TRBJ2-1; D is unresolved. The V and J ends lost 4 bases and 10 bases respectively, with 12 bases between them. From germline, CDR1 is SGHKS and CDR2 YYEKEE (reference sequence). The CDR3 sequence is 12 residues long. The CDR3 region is CASSHDLEEQFF. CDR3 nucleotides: TGTGCCAGCAGCCACGACCTTGAGGAGCAGTTCTTC.

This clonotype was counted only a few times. CDR3 sequence reads: CSPTQDTEAFF. The CDR3 DNA is TGCAGTCCCACCCAGGACACTGAAGCTTTCTTT. The V and J genes are TRBV20-1 and TRBJ1-1; D remains ambiguous. V lost 8 bases and J lost 3, with 10 bases in between. The CDR3 loop spans 11 amino acids. CDR1 and CDR2 from the germline V gene are DFQATT and SNEGSKA (reference sequence).

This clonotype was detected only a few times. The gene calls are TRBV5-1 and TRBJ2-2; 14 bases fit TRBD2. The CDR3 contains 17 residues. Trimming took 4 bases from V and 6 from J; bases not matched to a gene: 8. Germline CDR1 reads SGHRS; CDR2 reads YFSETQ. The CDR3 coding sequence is TGCGCCAGCAGCCAAGGACTAGCGGGGGGAGAGGCCGGGGAGCTGTTTTTT. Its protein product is CASSQGLAGGEAGELFF.

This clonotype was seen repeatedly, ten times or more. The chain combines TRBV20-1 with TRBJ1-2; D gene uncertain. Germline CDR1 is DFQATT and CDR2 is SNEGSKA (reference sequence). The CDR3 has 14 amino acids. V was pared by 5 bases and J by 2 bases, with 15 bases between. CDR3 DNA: TGCAGTGCTGAGAACAGCAGACTGAACTATGGCTACACCTTC. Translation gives CSAENSRLNYGYTF.

CDR3 DNA sequence: TGTGCCAGCGAGGCGAGGGGGCGAGGGGAGCTGTTTTTT. Translated, it gives CASEARGRGELFF. The rearrangement uses TRBV3-1 and TRBJ2-2, with 7 bases fitting TRBD1. Germline lookup yields CDR1 LGHDT and CDR2 YNNKEL (reference sequence). The V and J ends lost 8 bases and 8 bases, in that order; junction bases with no gene match: 8. This CDR3 region has 13 residues.

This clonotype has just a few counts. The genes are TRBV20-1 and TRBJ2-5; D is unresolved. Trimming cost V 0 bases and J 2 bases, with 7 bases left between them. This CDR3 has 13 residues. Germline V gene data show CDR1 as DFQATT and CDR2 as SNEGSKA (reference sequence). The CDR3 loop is CSARDVEQETQYF. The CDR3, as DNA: TGCAGTGCTAGAGATGTAGAGCAAGAGACCCAGTACTTC.

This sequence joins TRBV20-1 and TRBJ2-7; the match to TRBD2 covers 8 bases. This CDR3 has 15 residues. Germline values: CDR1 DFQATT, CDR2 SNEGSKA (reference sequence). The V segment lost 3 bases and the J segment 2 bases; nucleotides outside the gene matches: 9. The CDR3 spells CSASSISGEPYEQYF. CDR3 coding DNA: TGCAGTGCTAGCTCCATTAGCGGGGAGCCCTACGAGCAGTACTTC.

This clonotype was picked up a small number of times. The CDR3 nucleotides read TGTGCCAGCAGCCAAGATCATCAGGGGGGCCGCACTGAAGCTTTCTTT. Residues: CASSQDHQGGRTEAFF. The V gene is TRBV4-2, the J gene TRBJ1-1; TRBD1 matches 7 bases. J lost 4 bases, V lost 0 bases, and 8 bases had no gene match. Germline assignment: CDR1 LGHNA and CDR2 YNFKEQ. The CDR3 sequence is 16 residues long.

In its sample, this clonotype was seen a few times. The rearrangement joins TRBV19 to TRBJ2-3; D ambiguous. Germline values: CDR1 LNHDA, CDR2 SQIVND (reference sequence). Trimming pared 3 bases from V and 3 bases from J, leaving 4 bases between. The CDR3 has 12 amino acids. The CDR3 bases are TGTGCCAGTAGTATCTATACAGATACGCAGTATTTT. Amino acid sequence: CASSIYTDTQYF.

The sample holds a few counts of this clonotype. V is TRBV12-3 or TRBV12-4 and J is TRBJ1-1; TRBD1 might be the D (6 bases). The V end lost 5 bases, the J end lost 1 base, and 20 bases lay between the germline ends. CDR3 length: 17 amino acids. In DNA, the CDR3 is TGTGCCAGCAGTCCACCTTCCGGGGGCCACCCGAACACTGAAGCTTTCTTT. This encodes CASSPPSGGHPNTEAFF.